This T cell receptor (beta chain) was observed in a study of spatial heterogeneity in lung cancer. In the study overall: The count of detected beta-chain sequences consistently exceeded that of alpha-chain sequences.

By share, this clonotype ranks as medium-sized. The antigen is not known. This beta chain is an off-target read within a library intended for alpha chains, so its frequency means little. The study, taken as a whole, reports: Expanded intratumoral alpha and beta TCR counts tracked tumor mutation counts.

One entry per CDR3 protein results from TCRdb running MiXCR on the 5' RACE reads. The sample holds roughly 10,000 distinct CDR3 sequences; roughly 8% are singletons and the top ten take 22%. The time point was: sample taken at primary tumor resection. The donor group consisted of over 60 patients who had untreated, early-stage non-small cell lung cancer. Germline values: CDR1 SGHDT, CDR2 YYEEEE. The CDR3 consists of 17 residues. V was clipped by 4 bases and J by 2 bases; unmatched bases: 12. Material: lung tumor tissue, obtained at surgery. The chain recombines TRBV5-6 with TRBJ2-5; 9 bases align to TRBD1. The TCR originated in a female donor with early-stage non-small cell lung cancer. The CDR3 DNA reads as TGTGCCAGCAGCCCAACTACGACAGGGGGAAGACAAGAGACCCAGTACTTC. It yields the protein CASSPTTTGGRQETQYF.